The clone carrying this T cell receptor (beta chain) occurred a few times. Individuals with ophthalmopathy presented a Clinical Activity Score of at least 3, a NOSPECS grade of at least 4 and a duration under 3 months. The data originate from a study of T cells in Graves' hyperthyroidism and ophthalmopathy. Trimming took 6 bases from V and 6 from J, leaving 19 bases between them. The germline CDR1 and CDR2 sequences are DFQATT and SNEGSKA (reference sequence). This CDR3 comprises 14 residues. Using RNA transcripts as the source, TCR beta CDR3 regions were amplified. In the first-round RT-PCR of the TCR CDR3, the HTBI primer set was used. TCRdb processed the multiplex PCR reads anew with MiXCR; each CDR3 protein has one entry. The sample lists about 460,000 distinct CDR3 sequences, around a fifth seen once, with approximately 49% in the top ten.

What was sequenced was blood. This chain links TRBV20-1 with TRBJ2-3, with no clear D. This sequence was found in an older woman with Graves' ophthalmopathy. The chain's CDR3 is CSASGPRLQDTQYF. CDR3 nucleotides: TGCAGTGCCTCCGGACCACGATTGCAGGATACGCAGTATTTT.